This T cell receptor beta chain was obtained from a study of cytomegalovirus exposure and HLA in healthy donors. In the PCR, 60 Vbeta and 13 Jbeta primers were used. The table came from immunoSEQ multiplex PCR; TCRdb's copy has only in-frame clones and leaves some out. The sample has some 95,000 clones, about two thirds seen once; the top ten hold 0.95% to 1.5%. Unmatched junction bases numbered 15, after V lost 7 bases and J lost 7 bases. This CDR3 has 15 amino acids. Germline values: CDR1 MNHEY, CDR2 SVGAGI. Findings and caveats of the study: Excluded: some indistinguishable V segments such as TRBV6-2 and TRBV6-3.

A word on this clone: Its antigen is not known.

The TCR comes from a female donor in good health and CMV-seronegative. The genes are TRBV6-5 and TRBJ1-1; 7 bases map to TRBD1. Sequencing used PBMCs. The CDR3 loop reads CASKIIGTDGYEAFF. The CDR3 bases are TGTGCCAGCAAGATAATCGGGACAGATGGCTATGAAGCTTTCTTT.